These 22 T cell receptor beta chains share one sample of origin, sequenced in a study of human T cells and chemical hapten exposure. The time point denotes: patch test 2, 6 weeks after DPC sensitization. The treatment here: therapeutic diphenylcyclopropenone sensitization with weekly scalp DPC. TCRdb re-derived calls from the RACE reads in MiXCR, one entry per CDR3 protein. The sample carries 95,000 or so distinct CDR3 sequences, over 10% recorded once. The sample consisted of whole blood, taken in connection with sensitization to the hapten diphenylcyclopropenone (DPC). The receptors originated from a woman aged 40 to 50 with alopecia areata. Some clones in this sample may be carry-over from other donors' samples.

This clonotype has at least ten counts. J is TRBJ2-7 and V is TRBV6-2 or TRBV6-3; D not resolved. The length of the CDR3 is 16 residues. The germline gives CDR1 MNHEY, CDR2 SVGEGT. V lost 7 bases to trimming and J lost 3 bases, with 22 bases between them. The CDR3 loop is CASIYEYWRLVYEQYF. In DNA, the CDR3 is TGTGCCAGCATCTATGAGTATTGGCGGCTGGTCTACGAGCAGTACTTC.

This chain links TRBV6-2 or TRBV6-3 with TRBJ1-6; TRBD1 aligns across 9 bases. With 7 bases clipped from V and 10 bases from J, the junction kept 8 bases outside the gene matches. The CDR3 covers 14 residues. Germline assignment: CDR1 MNHEY and CDR2 SVGEGT. Written as DNA, the CDR3 is TGTGCCAGCAATGGGGACAGGGAATTCTCACCCCTCCACTTT. Translated: CASNGDREFSPLHF.

This clonotype was found many times. The chain employs TRBV29-1 and TRBJ1-4; 7 bases are a match to TRBD1. This CDR3 spans 15 amino acids. Germline V gene data show CDR1 as SQVTM and CDR2 as ANQGSEA. After removal of 6 bases from V and 8 bases from J, the junction contained 15 bases not matched to a gene. The CDR3, as DNA: TGCAGCGTCCCGGACCGACAGGGCGTAGGGGAAAAACTGTTTTTT. Its translation: CSVPDRQGVGEKLFF.

The chain combines TRBV27 with TRBJ2-2, with 13 bases that match TRBD2. This CDR3 is 17 amino acids long. Looked up from germline, CDR1 is MNHEY and CDR2 is SMNVEV (reference sequence). The junction had 9 bases not matched to a gene; V was cut back by 7 bases and J by 4 bases. The CDR3 region is CASMFAGTSGVTGELFF. The CDR3 DNA reads as TGTGCCAGCATGTTTGCCGGGACTAGCGGGGTCACCGGGGAGCTGTTTTTT.

The table lists this clonotype with many counts. The rearrangement joins TRBV5-6 to TRBJ1-2; D is undetermined. Between the trimmed V and J ends, which lost 4 bases and 4 bases, there was a span of 8 bases. CDR1 and CDR2 (germline): SGHDT, YYEEEE. CDR3 length: 12 amino acids. The DNA for the CDR3 is TGTGCCAGCAGCCCTAGGACCTATGGCTACACCTTC. This sequence encodes CASSPRTYGYTF. The full variable domain, in which reference TRBV5-6 and TRBJ1-2 provide the parts outside the CDR3, is DAGVTQSPTHLIKTRGQQVTLRCSPKSGHDTVSWYQQALGQGPQFIFQYYEEEERQRGNFPDRFSGHQFPNYSSELNVNALLLGDSALYLCASSPRTYGYTFGSGTRLTVV.

This clonotype was observed at least ten times. The chain recombines TRBV18 with TRBJ1-1; D ambiguous. The germline V gene encodes CDR1 KGHSH and CDR2 LQKENI. The V gene lost 1 base and the J gene lost 5 bases, with 8 bases spanning the gap. The CDR3 totals 13 residues. CDR3 sequence: CASSPQGGTEAFF. CDR3 sequence (DNA): TGTGCCAGCTCACCACAGGGAGGGACTGAAGCTTTCTTT.

This clonotype appeared many times. The J gene is TRBJ2-3, the V gene TRBV29-1; tentatively, D is TRBD1 (6 bases). V was pared by 7 bases and J by 3 bases, with 20 bases between. The germline gives CDR1 SQVTM, CDR2 ANQGSEA. CDR3 length: 15 amino acids. The CDR3 region is CSAAGTPAGTDTQYF. The CDR3 nucleotides are TGCAGCGCAGCCGGGACACCAGCTGGGACAGATACGCAGTATTTT.

As concerns this clonotype: One base away lies a much larger clone, so this may be a sequencing read error. The V gene is TRBV30, the J gene TRBJ2-4; no firm D call. The CDR3 has 14 residues. Germline assignment: CDR1 GTSNPN and CDR2 SVGIG (reference sequence). Here the CDR3 reads CAWSVRSRKNFQYF. Written as DNA, the CDR3 is TGTGCCTGGAGTGTAAGGAGCCGCAAAAACTTTCAGTACTTC.

This clonotype occurred many times. This chain joins TRBV19 and TRBJ2-5; D unclear. V gave up 0 bases and J gave up 4 bases, with 9 bases separating them. Germline assignment: CDR1 LNHDA and CDR2 SQIVND (reference sequence). This CDR3 comprises 14 residues. The CDR3 coding sequence is TGTGCCAGTAGTATAGAAACCACAACAGAGACCCAGTACTTC. It translates to CASSIETTTETQYF.

The sample holds many counts of this clonotype. V usage is TRBV7-3 and J usage is TRBJ1-1; possible D gene TRBD1, 6 bases. The CDR3 length is 15 residues. CDR1 and CDR2 from the germline V gene are SGHTA and FQGTGA. Trimming took 0 bases from V and 0 from J, leaving 8 bases between them. The CDR3 DNA reads as TGTGCCAGCAGCTTAACGGGACATTTGAACACTGAAGCTTTCTTT. It codes for CASSLTGHLNTEAFF.

The chain is built from TRBV6-5 and TRBJ1-1; 7 bases align to TRBD1. V lost 6 bases to trimming and J lost 0 bases; unmatched junction nucleotides: 7. This CDR3 has 15 amino acids. Germline CDR1 is MNHEY and CDR2 is SVGAGI. The CDR3 is CASRINRGLNTEAFF. The CDR3 nucleotides read TGTGCCAGCAGAATCAACAGGGGTCTGAACACTGAAGCTTTCTTT.

This clonotype has just a few counts. The rearrangement links TRBV6-1 to TRBJ2-7; no firm D call. Germline CDR1 reads MNHNS; CDR2 reads SASEGT. This CDR3 comprises 10 residues. Trimming stripped 5 bases from V and 2 bases from J, with 1 base between. The CDR3 bases are TGTGCCAGCAGTACCTACGAGCAGTACTTC. Translated, it gives CASSTYEQYF.

This clonotype appeared many times. V usage is TRBV9 and J usage is TRBJ2-7; tentatively, D is TRBD1 or TRBD2 (5 bases each). The CDR3 consists of 15 residues. Germline CDR1 is SGDLS and CDR2 is YYNGEE. V was cut by 3 bases and J by 5 bases, with 18 bases left in between. CDR3 in amino acids: CASSAGTGPTNEQYF. Here the CDR3 DNA reads TGTGCCAGCAGCGCGGGAACGGGACCCACCAACGAGCAGTACTTC.

This clonotype was found many times. This chain links TRBV27 with TRBJ2-2, with 8 bases that match TRBD1. CDR1 MNHEY and CDR2 SMNVEV come from the germline V gene (reference sequence). After removal of 8 bases from V and 7 bases from J, the junction contained 9 bases not matched to a gene. This CDR3 spans 14 amino acids. CDR3 residues: CASGPGGAGGELFF. The CDR3, as DNA: TGTGCCAGCGGACCAGGGGGCGCGGGCGGGGAGCTGTTTTTT.

This clonotype was counted between two and nine times. The V call is TRBV6-2 or TRBV6-3, the J call TRBJ2-7; 7 bases are a match to TRBD1. Unmatched junction bases numbered 3, after V lost 2 bases and J lost 2 bases. The CDR3 sequence is 14 residues long. Germline CDR1 is MNHEY and CDR2 is SVGEGT. DNA for the CDR3: TGTGCCAGCAGTTACGGGACAGCCGCCTACGAGCAGTACTTC. It translates to CASSYGTAAYEQYF.

The table lists this clonotype with many counts. The chain is built from TRBV6-2 or TRBV6-3 and TRBJ2-3; no clear D. Germline V gene lookup returns CDR1 MNHEY and CDR2 SVGEGT. CDR3 length equals 14 residues. The V and J ends lost 0 bases and 2 bases respectively, with 6 bases between them. DNA for the CDR3: TGTGCCAGCAGTTACTCGCTGCTCACAGATACGCAGTATTTT. It yields the protein CASSYSLLTDTQYF.

The gene calls are TRBV20-1 and TRBJ2-7, with 8 bases matching TRBD1. The CDR3 covers 13 residues. Trimming took 8 bases from V and 6 from J; bases not matched to a gene: 12. Looked up from germline, CDR1 is DFQATT and CDR2 is SNEGSKA (reference sequence). The CDR3 spells CSTRRTGFFEQYF. CDR3 in DNA: TGCAGTACCCGGAGGACAGGGTTTTTCGAGCAGTACTTC.

The chain links TRBV19 to TRBJ2-3; the D gene is possibly TRBD1 (6 bases). Trimming took 6 bases from V and 3 from J, leaving 16 bases between them. The CDR3 is made up of 15 amino acids. The germline V gene has CDR1 LNHDA and CDR2 SQIVND (reference sequence). CDR3 nucleotides: TGTGCCAGTAGGTTTCAGGGGCCCCGGACAGATACGCAGTATTTT. Translated, it gives CASRFQGPRTDTQYF. Full variable domain (outside the CDR3, taken from reference TRBV19 and TRBJ2-3): DGGITQSPKYLFRKEGQNVTLSCEQNLNHDAMYWYRQDPGQGLRLIYYSQIVNDFQKGDIAEGYSVSREKKESFPLTVTSAQKNPTAFYLCASRFQGPRTDTQYFGPGTRLTVL.

V is TRBV28 and J is TRBJ1-2; TRBD1 is a possible D gene (5 bases). The V gene's germline CDR1 is MDHEN and CDR2 SYDVKM. The CDR3 extends over 10 amino acids. V was clipped by 8 bases and J by 4 bases, with 5 bases between them. The CDR3 DNA reads TGTGCCAGCGGGGCCTATGGCTACACCTTC. The encoded protein is CASGAYGYTF.

This clonotype was recorded at least ten times. V and J are TRBV6-2 or TRBV6-3 and TRBJ2-1, with no clear D. The germline V and J ends were trimmed by 7 bases and 4 bases, with 14 bases remaining between them. CDR1 and CDR2 from the germline V gene are MNHEY and SVGEGT. CDR3 size: 14 residues. The CDR3 spells CASTTEVIYNEQFF. CDR3 DNA sequence: TGTGCCAGCACCACCGAAGTGATTTACAATGAGCAGTTCTTC.

This clonotype was recorded many times. The genes are TRBV5-1 and TRBJ2-1, with TRBD2 matching over 7 bases. The CDR3 has 13 amino acids. V lost 4 bases, J lost 7 bases, and 5 bases stayed unmatched. Looked up from germline, CDR1 is SGHRS and CDR2 is YFSETQ. The CDR3 nucleotides are TGCGCCAGCAGCCATGTGGGGGGGAATGAGCAGTTCTTC. This gives the protein CASSHVGGNEQFF.

This clonotype was counted ten times or more. V usage is TRBV7-3 and J usage is TRBJ2-4; possible D gene TRBD2, 6 bases. The CDR3 length is 16 residues. V lost 5 bases and J 6 bases, leaving 20 bases between the germline ends. From germline, CDR1 is SGHTA and CDR2 FQGTGA. CDR3 DNA sequence: TGTGCCAGCAGCCGGGGCGTCGCGGAGGGAGGAAACATTCAGTACTTC. Translated: CASSRGVAEGGNIQYF.